The sample holds a few counts of the clone carrying this T cell receptor beta chain. Its target is unknown. As to treatment: oral pan-JAK inhibitor, 5-10 mg twice daily. These data are taken from a study of CD8+ T cells in alopecia areata. Study-wide background: The SALT score measured affected scalp surface percentage in treated patients.

Trimming pared 2 bases from V and 0 bases from J, leaving 13 bases between. Germline values: CDR1 MNHEY, CDR2 SMNVEV (reference sequence). The CDR3 sequence is 16 residues long. Whole-study results and caveats: Numerous clones, expanded in lesions, remained in scalp and blood during tofacitinib.

Following extraction, RNA underwent reverse transcription to cDNA, which served as the sequencing template. Sequencing was performed with immunoSEQ multiplex PCR; in TCRdb, only in-frame clones are kept and a portion is missing. The sample holds around 300,000 clones, 60% seen once. This material consisted of CD4+ T cells sorted from blood, taken at roughly week 52, from a patient treated with tofacitinib. The chain combines TRBV27 with TRBJ1-1; D unresolved. The sequence derives from a human donor with alopecia areata. DNA of the CDR3: TGTGCCAGCAGTTTAGACGGGCAGGTATTGAACACTGAAGCTTTCTTT. It translates to CASSLDGQVLNTEAFF.